The 30 T cell receptor beta chains reported below all come from one sample, sequenced in a study of T cells in Graves' hyperthyroidism and ophthalmopathy. Template material for amplifying TCR beta CDR3 regions consisted of RNA transcripts. Researchers ran a first-round RT-PCR on the TCR CDR3 using the HTBI primer set. TCRdb re-analysed the multiplex PCR reads in MiXCR, keeping a single row per CDR3 protein. The profile shows about 350,000 distinct CDR3 sequences, around 18% of them singletons. Source material: blood. Every receptor here comes from a woman aged 40 to 49 with Graves' ophthalmopathy.

This clonotype occurred many times. This rearrangement joins TRBV3-1 to TRBJ1-2; 8 bases map to TRBD1. This CDR3 spans 14 amino acids. V lost 0 bases to trimming and J lost 6 bases; unmatched junction nucleotides: 3. Germline CDR1 LGHDT, CDR2 YNNKEL (reference sequence). CDR3 DNA: TGTGCCAGCAGCCAAGATAACAGGGGGGATGGCTACACCTTC. Translated: CASSQDNRGDGYTF.

This clonotype was detected many times. The CDR3 DNA is TGTGCCAGCAGTTTTCAGGGACTAACGGAACCGAGCTCCTACGAGCAGTACTTC. This sequence encodes CASSFQGLTEPSSYEQYF. The chain joins TRBV12-3 or TRBV12-4 to TRBJ2-7; 7 bases fit TRBD2. The CDR3 is made up of 18 amino acids. Losses at the gene ends were 3 bases for V and 0 bases for J; bases not matched to a gene: 14.

In this sample, this clonotype turned up many times. The rearrangement uses TRBV4-2 and TRBJ1-1; no reliable D call. The V end was cut by 4 bases, the J end by 4 bases, with 19 bases between. CDR1 is LGHNA, CDR2 YNFKEQ, per germline. This CDR3 comprises 16 residues. In DNA form, the CDR3 reads TGTGCCAGCAGCCGTGGACGACCCTCCCTGGGCACTGAAGCTTTCTTT. Its protein product is CASSRGRPSLGTEAFF.

As for this clonotype: This clone may be a read error of a much larger clone one base away. The chain links TRBV7-3 to TRBJ2-4; D perhaps matches TRBD2 (6 bases). Looked up from germline, CDR1 is SGHTA and CDR2 is FQGTGA. The CDR3 consists of 15 residues. The CDR3 loop is CASRHGDCQKIIQYF. CDR3 nucleotides: TGTGCCAGCAGACACGGGGACTGTCAAAAAATCATTCAGTACTTC.

This clonotype was detected many times. The chain joins TRBV5-1 to TRBJ1-6, with D unclear. The CDR3 runs 16 residues. From germline, CDR1 is SGHRS and CDR2 YFSETQ. Between the trimmed V and J ends, which lost 4 bases and 6 bases, there was a span of 17 bases. CDR3 in DNA: TGCGCCAGCAGCCCGACGCAGGCAGCAAGTAATTCACCCCTCCACTTT. This codes for CASSPTQAASNSPLHF.

This clonotype was recorded many times. The rearrangement uses TRBV12-3 or TRBV12-4 and TRBJ2-5; TRBD1 matches 12 bases. The CDR3 extends over 16 amino acids. V trimming: 3 bases; J trimming: 4 bases; junction bases outside the gene matches: 6. CDR3 sequence: CASSLGQGAFGETQYF. As DNA, the CDR3 is TGTGCCAGCAGTTTGGGACAGGGGGCGTTTGGAGAGACCCAGTACTTC.

This chain connects TRBV4-1 to TRBJ2-5; TRBD2 might be the D (5 bases). The CDR3 runs 15 residues. Trimming took 1 base from V and 6 from J, leaving 15 bases between them. CDR1 is MGHRA, CDR2 YSYEKL, per germline. CDR3 sequence: CASSQVGLAVKTQYF. The CDR3 DNA reads as TGCGCCAGCAGCCAAGTTGGACTGGCCGTAAAGACCCAGTACTTC.

This clonotype has at least ten counts. This chain connects TRBV3-1 to TRBJ2-7, with 9 bases that match TRBD2. CDR1 is LGHDT and CDR2 is YNNKEL in the germline V gene (reference sequence). V shed 0 bases, J shed 5 bases, and the junction held 5 bases outside the gene matches. The CDR3 length is 15 residues. CDR3 DNA: TGTGCCAGCAGCCAAGATAGCGGGAGTTCGCACGAGCAGTACTTC. It encodes CASSQDSGSSHEQYF.

Many counts were recorded for this clonotype. This chain joins TRBV6-5 and TRBJ1-2; D is uncertain. CDR3 length: 13 amino acids. Germline CDR1 MNHEY, CDR2 SVGAGI. V lost 2 bases and J 6 bases, leaving 10 bases between the germline ends. CDR3 region: CASSYRSSHGYTF. Here the CDR3 DNA reads TGTGCCAGCAGTTACAGGTCATCTCATGGCTACACCTTC.

The chain has TRBV6-1 and TRBJ1-2, with TRBD1 identical over 9 bases. Germline V lookup: CDR1 MNHNS, CDR2 SASEGT. This CDR3 region has 15 residues. V was clipped by 4 bases and J by 4 bases; unmatched bases: 7. The CDR3 DNA reads TGTGCCAGCAGTGCCGGGACAGGGTTTACCTATGGCTACACCTTC. Amino acids: CASSAGTGFTYGYTF.

This clonotype was picked up a small number of times. Its ends do not fully match the called genes, so a read error is possible. The chain is built from TRBV6-2 or TRBV6-3 and TRBJ2-7; 7 bases map to TRBD2. The CDR3 sequence is 18 residues long. CDR1 is MNHEY and CDR2 is SVGEGT in the germline V gene. The CDR3 spells CASSYFGREVTSGYEQCF. The CDR3 DNA is TGTGCCAGCAGTTACTTTGGACGGGAGGTCACCTCCGGCTACGAGCAGTGCTTC.

The gene calls are TRBV7-3 and TRBJ1-3; TRBD1 aligns across 7 bases. The V segment lost 5 bases and the J segment 0 bases; nucleotides outside the gene matches: 7. Per the germline V gene, CDR1 is SGHTA and CDR2 is FQGTGA. The CDR3 has 16 residues. The CDR3 nucleotides are TGTGCCAGCAGCACAGGGGACCGTCACTCTGGAAACACCATATATTTT. Translation: CASSTGDRHSGNTIYF.

This clonotype showed up many times. The J gene is TRBJ1-1, the V gene TRBV6-5; no firm D call. V dropped 7 bases and J dropped 0 bases, with 12 bases sitting between them. The germline gives CDR1 MNHEY, CDR2 SVGAGI. This CDR3 is 14 amino acids long. The CDR3 spells CASIKGAVNTEAFF. DNA of the CDR3: TGTGCCAGCATAAAGGGTGCGGTGAACACTGAAGCTTTCTTT.

This clonotype was recorded many times. The rearrangement uses TRBV11-2 and TRBJ1-3; D is possibly TRBD1 (6 bases). V was trimmed by 5 bases and J by 0 bases, leaving 11 bases between them. This CDR3 has 15 residues. CDR1 SGHAT and CDR2 FQNNGV come from the germline V gene. The CDR3 protein is CASSQGQTSGNTIYF. CDR3 nucleotides: TGTGCCAGCAGCCAAGGACAGACCTCTGGAAACACCATATATTTT.

Ten or more counts support this clonotype. The V call is TRBV6-1, the J call TRBJ1-5; tentatively, D is TRBD1 (5 bases). CDR1 and CDR2 from the germline V gene are MNHNS and SASEGT. CDR3 size: 15 residues. Trimming pared 7 bases from V and 4 bases from J, leaving 17 bases between. Written as DNA, the CDR3 is TGTGCCAGCACCCGTTTCGGGACGGATAATCAGCCCCAGCATTTT. Amino acid sequence: CASTRFGTDNQPQHF.

This clonotype was counted many times. V gene TRBV20-1 combines with J gene TRBJ2-5; possibly TRBD2 for D (5 bases). From germline, CDR1 is DFQATT and CDR2 SNEGSKA (reference sequence). The V and J ends lost 4 bases and 1 base respectively, with 7 bases between them. The CDR3 consists of 12 residues. CDR3 sequence: CSAKRVQETQYF. The CDR3 bases are TGCAGTGCTAAGAGGGTCCAAGAGACCCAGTACTTC.

This clonotype occurred many times. The chain's CDR3 is CASSFLWGNTEAFF. For the CDR3, the DNA is TGTGCCAGCAGCTTCCTTTGGGGCAACACTGAAGCTTTCTTT. The gene calls are TRBV11-2 and TRBJ1-1; maybe TRBD1 (5 bases). The germline V gene has CDR1 SGHAT and CDR2 FQNNGV. This CDR3 comprises 14 residues. V lost 3 bases and J lost 2, with 10 bases in between.

The chain links TRBV18 to TRBJ1-2; D possibly corresponds to TRBD1 (6 bases). There are 15 residues in the CDR3. Germline CDR1 is KGHSH and CDR2 is LQKENI. With 2 bases removed from V and 4 bases from J, the gap between germline ends came to 14 bases. The CDR3 DNA follows: TGTGCCAGCTCACCATCTGGGACACCGATCTATGGCTACACCTTC. Translating it yields CASSPSGTPIYGYTF.

The chain has TRBV28 and TRBJ2-2; 13 positions agree with TRBD2. The CDR3 extends over 17 amino acids. Germline CDR1 reads MDHEN; CDR2 reads SYDVKM. Trimming took 6 bases from V and 7 from J; bases not matched to a gene: 11. CDR3 loop: CASSPTSGLAGVGELFF. The DNA for the CDR3 is TGTGCCAGCAGCCCTACCTCCGGACTAGCGGGAGTCGGGGAGCTGTTTTTT.

This clonotype was detected ten times or more. The chain employs TRBV28 and TRBJ1-1, with a tentative D call TRBD1 (5 bases). Per germline, CDR1 MDHEN and CDR2 SYDVKM. This CDR3 is built from 14 residues. Trimming left V 5 bases short and J 3 bases short, with 13 bases between. CDR3 coding DNA: TGTGCCAGCAGTCCCCGATTAGGGGACACTGAAGCTTTCTTT. Protein: CASSPRLGDTEAFF.

In this sample, this clonotype turned up many times. The gene calls are TRBV19 and TRBJ1-5; D is uncertain. Per the germline V gene, CDR1 is LNHDA and CDR2 is SQIVND (reference sequence). This CDR3 comprises 14 residues. V dropped 1 base and J dropped 1 base, with 5 bases sitting between them. CDR3 bases: TGTGCCAGTAGTATAGGATTGAGCAATCAGCCCCAGCATTTT. Translated, it gives CASSIGLSNQPQHF.

This clonotype has ten or more counts. The chain links TRBV12-3 or TRBV12-4 to TRBJ1-3, with 7 bases matching TRBD1. This CDR3 has 16 amino acids. J lost 2 bases, V lost 3 bases, and 7 bases had no gene match. CDR3 nucleotide sequence: TGTGCCAGCAGTTTGGATCAGGGGGTCCCTGGAAACACCATATATTTT. It translates to CASSLDQGVPGNTIYF.

This clonotype appeared many times. The chain links TRBV2 to TRBJ2-1, with 10 nucleotides matching TRBD2. CDR1 SNHLY and CDR2 FYNNEI come from the germline V gene. The J segment lost 3 bases and the V segment lost 8 bases, leaving 7 bases of the junction unmatched. This CDR3 comprises 15 residues. The chain's CDR3 is CASGTGLADYNEQFF. CDR3 in DNA: TGTGCCAGCGGAACCGGACTAGCGGACTACAATGAGCAGTTCTTC.

This clonotype was recorded at least ten times. The chain links TRBV28 to TRBJ2-2, with 10 bases lining up with TRBD2. Germline CDR1 reads MDHEN; CDR2 reads SYDVKM. This CDR3 spans 17 amino acids. Trimming at V came to 4 bases and at J to 7 bases, leaving 12 bases not matched to a gene. CDR3: CASSSPWEREGVGELFF. The CDR3 DNA is TGTGCCAGCAGTTCCCCCTGGGAGCGGGAGGGTGTCGGGGAGCTGTTTTTT. Complete variable domain (other parts from reference TRBV28 and TRBJ2-2): DVKVTQSSRYLVKRTGEKVFLECVQDMDHENMFWYRQDPGLGLRLIYFSYDVKMKEKGDIPEGYSVSREKKERFSLILESASTNQTSMYLCASSSPWEREGVGELFFGEGSRLTVL.

This clonotype was seen ten or more times. The chain links TRBV30 to TRBJ2-7; weak D call: TRBD1 (5 bases). Deletions cut 0 bases from V and 3 bases from J, with 6 bases between. Germline-derived CDR1 and CDR2 are GTSNPN and SVGIG (reference sequence). The CDR3 contains 12 residues. CDR3 nucleotide sequence: TGTGCCTGGAGTGTAGGACACTACGAGCAGTACTTC. Its translation is CAWSVGHYEQYF.

In this sample, this clonotype turned up many times. The chain employs TRBV7-6 and TRBJ2-5; D unclear. Germline values: CDR1 SGHVS, CDR2 FNYEAQ. Trimming removed 1 base from V and 4 bases from J, with 7 bases in between. This CDR3 comprises 13 residues. In DNA, the CDR3 is TGTGCCAGCAGCTTAGTGTGGGGAGAGACCCAGTACTTC. It encodes CASSLVWGETQYF. Looking up the rest from reference TRBV7-6 and TRBJ2-5 gives the full variable domain: GAGVSQSPRYKVTKRGQDVALRCDPISGHVSLYWYRQALGQGPEFLTYFNYEAQQDKSGLPNDRFSAERPEGSISTLTIQRTEQRDSAMYRCASSLVWGETQYFGPGTRLLVL.

This clonotype was counted many times. The rearrangement uses TRBV4-2 and TRBJ1-2; the D is unclear. The CDR3 totals 12 residues. V shed 0 bases and J shed 3 bases, with 2 bases lying between them. Germline CDR1 is LGHNA and CDR2 is YNFKEQ. The DNA of the CDR3 is TGTGCCAGCAGCCAAGAGGACTATGGCTACACCTTC. Translation gives CASSQEDYGYTF.

This chain uses TRBV6-2 or TRBV6-3 with TRBJ2-4; D could derive from TRBD1 or TRBD2 (5 bases each). The ends were cut back, 6 bases at V and 0 bases at J, with 12 bases in the middle. Germline V gene sequence: CDR1 MNHEY, CDR2 SVGEGT. The CDR3 spans 15 residues. The CDR3 sequence: CASSRGALAKNIQYF. As DNA, the CDR3 is TGTGCCAGCAGCCGAGGGGCACTAGCCAAAAACATTCAGTACTTC.

This clonotype was counted ten times or more. The rearrangement uses TRBV27 and TRBJ1-1; a weak D match, TRBD1 (5 bases). The ends were cut back, 5 bases at V and 5 bases at J, with 15 bases in the middle. Germline CDR1 and CDR2: MNHEY and SMNVEV (reference sequence). The CDR3 is made up of 14 amino acids. The CDR3 loop is CASSPREGRTEAFF. The CDR3 nucleotides are TGTGCCAGCAGTCCCCGTGAGGGGAGAACTGAAGCTTTCTTT.

This clonotype was detected many times. V is TRBV6-5 and J is TRBJ1-2; 7 bases line up with TRBD1. V shed 2 bases and J 5 bases; nucleotides not matched to a gene: 8. CDR3 length: 15 amino acids. The germline CDR1 and CDR2 sequences are MNHEY and SVGAGI. CDR3 protein: CASSYLEGGGYGYTF. DNA of the CDR3: TGTGCCAGCAGTTACCTAGAAGGGGGCGGGTATGGCTACACCTTC.